The clone carrying this TCR beta chain was seen more than once but under ten times. Its target is not known. Purity exceeding 95% was reached by all sorted populations. The data are from a study of beta chain features in type 1 diabetes. Findings and caveats of the study: When Type 1 diabetes patients were examined, their TCRB CDR3s proved moderately but significantly shorter in all four CD4+ subsets.

The study reverse transcribed the entire isolated RNA, so it sequenced expressed TCRB transcripts. TCRdb's table, derived via immunoSEQ multiplex PCR, lists solely in-frame clones and lacks some. The table shows 500,000 to 800,000 clones, with 12% occurring only once. The CDR3 has 11 residues. Germline values: CDR1 SNHLY, CDR2 FYNNEI. V gave up 6 bases and J gave up 6 bases, with 9 bases separating them. The genes are TRBV2 and TRBJ2-7; D possibly corresponds to TRBD1 (5 bases). The source material was naive CD4+ T cells from blood. The clonotype comes from a man aged 30 to 45 with type 1 diabetes. CDR3 bases: TGTGCCAGCAGACAGGCTTCCGAGCAGTACTTC. Translating it yields CASRQASEQYF. Combining the CDR3 with reference TRBV2 and TRBJ2-7 gives the whole variable domain EPEVTQTPSHQVTQMGQEVILRCVPISNHLYFYWYRQILGQKVEFLVSFYNNEISEKSEIFDDQFSVERPDGSNFTLKIRSTKLEDSAMYFCASRQASEQYFGPGTRLTVT.